This T cell receptor (beta chain) is drawn from a study of T cell responses to AZD1222 COVID-19 vaccine. Notes on the study in general: A mostly white British donor set with more females was recruited, and clonal diversity was possibly underestimated. At study baseline, merely more than 5 AZD1222 recipients were seropositive. Every sample of the repertoires postdated the peak T cell response. Unmutated regions of variants are reportedly targeted by nearly half of spike-specific TCRs.

As for this clone: Its antigen is unidentified.

The protocol was immunoSEQ multiplex PCR, while the TCRdb copy is restricted to in-frame clones and leaves out a portion. Of around 140,000 clones in the sample, roughly nine tenths are singletons; the top ten hold 5.1%. Germline V gives CDR1 LGHDT, CDR2 YNNKEL (reference sequence). V was clipped by 1 base and J by 8 bases; unmatched bases: 6. This CDR3 region has 15 residues. V gene TRBV3-1 (or the pseudogene TRBV3-2) combines with J gene TRBJ2-1, with TRBD2 matching 9 bases. This receptor was taken from an adult in good health. The input for sequencing was peripheral blood, taken on day 0 of AZD1222 vaccination. This chain's CDR3 is CASSQAAGGIDEQFF. The CDR3, as DNA: TGTGCCAGCAGCCAAGCAGCGGGAGGAATCGATGAGCAGTTCTTC.